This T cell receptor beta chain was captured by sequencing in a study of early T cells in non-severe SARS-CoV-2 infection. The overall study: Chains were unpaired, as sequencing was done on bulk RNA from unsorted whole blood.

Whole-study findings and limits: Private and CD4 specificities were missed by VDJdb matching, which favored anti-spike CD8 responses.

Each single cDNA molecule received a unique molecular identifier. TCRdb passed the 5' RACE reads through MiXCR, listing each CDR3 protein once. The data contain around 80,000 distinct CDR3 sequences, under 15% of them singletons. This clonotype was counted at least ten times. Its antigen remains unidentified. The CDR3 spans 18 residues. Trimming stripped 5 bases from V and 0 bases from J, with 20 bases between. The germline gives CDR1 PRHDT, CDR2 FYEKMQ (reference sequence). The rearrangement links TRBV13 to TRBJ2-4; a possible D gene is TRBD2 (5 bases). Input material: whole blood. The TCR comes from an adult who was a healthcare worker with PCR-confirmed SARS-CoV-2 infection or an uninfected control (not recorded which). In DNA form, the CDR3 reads TGTGCCAGCAGCCATAGGAGGTTCTACCCCTTAGCCAAAAACATTCAGTACTTC. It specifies CASSHRRFYPLAKNIQYF. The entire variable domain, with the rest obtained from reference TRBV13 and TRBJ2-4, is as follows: AAGVIQSPRHLIKEKRETATLKCYPIPRHDTVYWYQQGPGQDPQFLISFYEKMQSDKGSIPDRFSAQQFSDYHSELNMSSLELGDSALYFCASSHRRFYPLAKNIQYFGAGTRLSVL.